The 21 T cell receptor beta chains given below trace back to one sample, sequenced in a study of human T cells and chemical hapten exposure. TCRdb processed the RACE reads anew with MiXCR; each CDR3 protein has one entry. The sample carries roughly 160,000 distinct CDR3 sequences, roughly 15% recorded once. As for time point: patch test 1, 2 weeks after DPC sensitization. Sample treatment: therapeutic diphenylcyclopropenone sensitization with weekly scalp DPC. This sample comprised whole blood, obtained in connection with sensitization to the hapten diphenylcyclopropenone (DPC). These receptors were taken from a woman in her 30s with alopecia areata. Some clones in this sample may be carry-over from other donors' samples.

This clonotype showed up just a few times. The CDR3 is CASSNNRVLRTEAFF. In DNA, the CDR3 is TGTGCCAGCTCAAACAACAGGGTTTTAAGGACTGAAGCTTTCTTT. The genes are TRBV18 and TRBJ1-1; D possibly corresponds to TRBD1 (6 bases). Between the trimmed V and J ends, which lost 5 bases and 5 bases, there was a span of 18 bases. Germline CDR1 and CDR2: KGHSH and LQKENI. The CDR3 consists of 15 residues.

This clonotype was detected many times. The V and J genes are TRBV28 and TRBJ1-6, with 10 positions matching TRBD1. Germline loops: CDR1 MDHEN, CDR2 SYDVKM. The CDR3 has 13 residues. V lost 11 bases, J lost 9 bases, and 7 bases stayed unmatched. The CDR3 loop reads CACRQGASSPLHF. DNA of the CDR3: TGTGCCTGTAGACAGGGGGCAAGTTCACCCCTCCACTTT.

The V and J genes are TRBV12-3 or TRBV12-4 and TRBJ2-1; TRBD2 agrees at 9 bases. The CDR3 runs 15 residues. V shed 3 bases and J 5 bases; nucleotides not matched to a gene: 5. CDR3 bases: TGTGCCAGCAGTTTCCGGACTAGCGAGAACAATGAGCAGTTCTTC. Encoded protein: CASSFRTSENNEQFF.

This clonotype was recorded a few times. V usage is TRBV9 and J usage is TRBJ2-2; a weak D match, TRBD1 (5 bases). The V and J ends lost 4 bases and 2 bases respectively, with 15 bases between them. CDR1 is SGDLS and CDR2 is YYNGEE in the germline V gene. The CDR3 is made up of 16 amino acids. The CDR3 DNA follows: TGTGCCAGCAGCTACCTAGTAACAGGCAACACCGGGGAGCTGTTTTTT. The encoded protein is CASSYLVTGNTGELFF.

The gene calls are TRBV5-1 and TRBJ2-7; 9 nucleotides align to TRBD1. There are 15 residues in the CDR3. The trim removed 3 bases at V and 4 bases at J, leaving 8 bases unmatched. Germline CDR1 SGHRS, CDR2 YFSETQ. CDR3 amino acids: CASSWEGTGQYEQYF. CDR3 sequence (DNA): TGCGCCAGCAGCTGGGAAGGGACAGGGCAGTACGAGCAGTACTTC.

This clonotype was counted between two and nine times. DNA of the CDR3: TGTGCCAGCAGTTACTCGGGGGCGGGCACTGAAGCTTTCTTT. It encodes CASSYSGAGTEAFF. The chain joins TRBV6-2 or TRBV6-3 to TRBJ1-1; possible D gene TRBD1, 6 bases. Deletions cut 0 bases from V and 4 bases from J, with 9 bases between. CDR3 length: 14 residues. Germline V gene data show CDR1 as MNHEY and CDR2 as SVGEGT.

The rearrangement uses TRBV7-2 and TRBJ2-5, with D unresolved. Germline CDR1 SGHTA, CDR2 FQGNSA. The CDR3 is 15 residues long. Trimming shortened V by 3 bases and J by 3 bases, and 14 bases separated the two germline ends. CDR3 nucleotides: TGTGCCAGCAGCTTCAGTCCTATTAGGGAAGAGACCCAGTACTTC. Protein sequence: CASSFSPIREETQYF.

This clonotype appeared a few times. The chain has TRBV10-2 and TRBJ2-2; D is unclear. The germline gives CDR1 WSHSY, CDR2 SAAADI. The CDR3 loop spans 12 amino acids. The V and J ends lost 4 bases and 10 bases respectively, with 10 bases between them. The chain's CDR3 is CASSVVREELFF. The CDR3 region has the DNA TGCGCCAGCAGTGTCGTTAGGGAGGAGCTGTTTTTT.

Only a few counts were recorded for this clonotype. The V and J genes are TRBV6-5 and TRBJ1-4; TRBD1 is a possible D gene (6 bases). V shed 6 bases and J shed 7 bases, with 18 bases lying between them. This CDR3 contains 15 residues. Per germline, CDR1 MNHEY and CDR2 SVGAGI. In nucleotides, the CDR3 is TGTGCCAGCAGCCCCGGGGGGCGGGGAACTGAAAAACTGTTTTTT. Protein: CASSPGGRGTEKLFF.

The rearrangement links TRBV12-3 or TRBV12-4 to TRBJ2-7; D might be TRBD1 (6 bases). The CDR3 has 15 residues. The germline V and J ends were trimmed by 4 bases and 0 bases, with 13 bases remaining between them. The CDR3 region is CASSSGTISSYEQYF. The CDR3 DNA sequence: TGTGCCAGCAGTTCCGGGACAATCTCCTCCTACGAGCAGTACTTC.

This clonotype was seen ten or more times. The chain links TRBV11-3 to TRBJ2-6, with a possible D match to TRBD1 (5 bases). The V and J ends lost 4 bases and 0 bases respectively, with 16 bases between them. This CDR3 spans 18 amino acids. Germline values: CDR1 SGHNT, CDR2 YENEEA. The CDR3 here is CASSSYQGGVSGANVLTF. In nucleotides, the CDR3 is TGTGCCAGCAGCTCCTACCAGGGCGGTGTCTCTGGGGCCAACGTCCTGACTTTC. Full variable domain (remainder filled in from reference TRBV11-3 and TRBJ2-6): EAGVVQSPRYKIIEKKQPVAFWCNPISGHNTLYWYLQNLGQGPELLIRYENEEAVDDSQLPKDRFSAERLKGVDSTLKIQPAELGDSAVYLCASSSYQGGVSGANVLTFGAGSRLTVL.

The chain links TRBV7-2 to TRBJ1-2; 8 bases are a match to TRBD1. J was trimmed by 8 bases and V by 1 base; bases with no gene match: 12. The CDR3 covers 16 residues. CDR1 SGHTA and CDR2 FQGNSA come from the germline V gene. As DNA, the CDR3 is TGTGCCAGCAGCTTAGACTTCGGACAGGGCCTCAAGGGCTACACCTTC. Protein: CASSLDFGQGLKGYTF.

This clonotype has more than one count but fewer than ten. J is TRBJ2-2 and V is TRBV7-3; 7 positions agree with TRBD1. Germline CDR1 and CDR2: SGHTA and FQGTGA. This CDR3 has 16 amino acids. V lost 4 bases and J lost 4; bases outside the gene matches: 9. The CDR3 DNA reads TGTGCCAGCAGCTCCCTAGGGACAGCAGTCACCGGGGAGCTGTTTTTT. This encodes CASSSLGTAVTGELFF.

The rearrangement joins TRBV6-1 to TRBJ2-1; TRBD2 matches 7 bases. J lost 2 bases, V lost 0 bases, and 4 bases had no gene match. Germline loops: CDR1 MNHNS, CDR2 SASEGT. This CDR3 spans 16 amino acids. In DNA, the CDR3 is TGTGCCAGCAGTGAAGCGACTAGCCGGGCCTACAATGAGCAGTTCTTC. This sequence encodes CASSEATSRAYNEQFF.

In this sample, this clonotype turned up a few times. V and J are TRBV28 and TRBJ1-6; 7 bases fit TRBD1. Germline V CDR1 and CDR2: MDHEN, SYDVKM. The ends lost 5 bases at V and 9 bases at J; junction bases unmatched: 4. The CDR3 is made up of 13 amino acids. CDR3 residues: CASSPTGVSPLHF. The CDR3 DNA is TGTGCCAGCAGTCCTACAGGGGTTTCACCCCTCCACTTT.

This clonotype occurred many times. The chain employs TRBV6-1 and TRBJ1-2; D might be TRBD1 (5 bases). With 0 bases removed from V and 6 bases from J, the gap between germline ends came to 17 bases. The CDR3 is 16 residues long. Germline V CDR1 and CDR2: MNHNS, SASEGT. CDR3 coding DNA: TGTGCCAGCAGTGAAGCCGCAGGGCAAAGGAGGAATGGCTACACCTTC. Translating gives CASSEAAGQRRNGYTF.

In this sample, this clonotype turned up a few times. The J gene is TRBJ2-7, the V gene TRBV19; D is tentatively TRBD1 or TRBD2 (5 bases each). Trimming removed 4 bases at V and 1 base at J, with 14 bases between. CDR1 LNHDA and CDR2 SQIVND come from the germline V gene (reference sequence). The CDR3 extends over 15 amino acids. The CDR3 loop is CASSTPGTPSYEQYF. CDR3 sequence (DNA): TGTGCCAGTAGTACCCCCGGGACCCCTTCCTACGAGCAGTACTTC.

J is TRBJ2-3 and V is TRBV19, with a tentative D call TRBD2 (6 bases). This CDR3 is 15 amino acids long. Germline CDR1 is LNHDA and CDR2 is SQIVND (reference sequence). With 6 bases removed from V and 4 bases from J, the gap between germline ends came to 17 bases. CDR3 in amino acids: CASSPHSGRADTQYF. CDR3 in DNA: TGTGCCAGTAGCCCCCATAGCGGACGAGCAGATACGCAGTATTTT.

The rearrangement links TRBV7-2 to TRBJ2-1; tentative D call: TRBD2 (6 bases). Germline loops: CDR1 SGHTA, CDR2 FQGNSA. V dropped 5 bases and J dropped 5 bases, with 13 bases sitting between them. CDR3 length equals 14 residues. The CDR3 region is CASSPARTNNEQFF. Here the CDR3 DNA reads TGTGCCAGCAGCCCGGCGCGGACTAACAATGAGCAGTTCTTC.

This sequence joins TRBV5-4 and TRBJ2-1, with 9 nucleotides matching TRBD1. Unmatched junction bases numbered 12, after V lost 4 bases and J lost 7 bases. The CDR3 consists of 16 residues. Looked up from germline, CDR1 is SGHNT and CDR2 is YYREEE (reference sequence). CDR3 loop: CASSPLFQGTGNEQFF. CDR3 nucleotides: TGTGCCAGCAGCCCCCTCTTCCAGGGGACAGGGAATGAGCAGTTCTTC.

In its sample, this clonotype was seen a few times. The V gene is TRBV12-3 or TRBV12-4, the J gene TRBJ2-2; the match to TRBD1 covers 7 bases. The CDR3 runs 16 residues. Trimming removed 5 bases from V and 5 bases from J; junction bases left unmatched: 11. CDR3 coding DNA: TGTGCCAGCAGTCCCCTAACGACAGGGCTAACCGGGGAGCTGTTTTTT. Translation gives CASSPLTTGLTGELFF.